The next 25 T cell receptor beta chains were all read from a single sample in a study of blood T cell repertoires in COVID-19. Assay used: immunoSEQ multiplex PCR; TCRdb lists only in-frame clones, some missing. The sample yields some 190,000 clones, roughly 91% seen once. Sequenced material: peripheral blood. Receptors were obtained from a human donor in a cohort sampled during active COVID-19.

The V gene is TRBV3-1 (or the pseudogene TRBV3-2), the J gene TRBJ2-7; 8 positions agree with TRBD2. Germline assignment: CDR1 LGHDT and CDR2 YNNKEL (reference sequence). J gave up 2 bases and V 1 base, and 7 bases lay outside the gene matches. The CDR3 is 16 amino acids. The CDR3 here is CASSQAWAGGTYEQYF. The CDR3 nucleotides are TGTGCCAGCAGCCAAGCTTGGGCGGGAGGTACCTACGAGCAGTACTTC.

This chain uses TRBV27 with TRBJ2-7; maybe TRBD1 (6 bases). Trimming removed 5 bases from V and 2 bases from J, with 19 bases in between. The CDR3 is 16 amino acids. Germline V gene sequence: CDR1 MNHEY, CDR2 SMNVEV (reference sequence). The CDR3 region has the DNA TGTGCCAGCAGTCCCTCCTCGGGACATCGAGCCTACGAGCAGTACTTC. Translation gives CASSPSSGHRAYEQYF.

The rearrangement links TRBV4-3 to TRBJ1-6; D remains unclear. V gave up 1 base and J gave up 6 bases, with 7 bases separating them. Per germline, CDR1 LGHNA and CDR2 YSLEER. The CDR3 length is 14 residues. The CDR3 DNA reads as TGCGCCAGCAGCCAAGCTAGGTTTAATTCACCCCTCCACTTT. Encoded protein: CASSQARFNSPLHF.

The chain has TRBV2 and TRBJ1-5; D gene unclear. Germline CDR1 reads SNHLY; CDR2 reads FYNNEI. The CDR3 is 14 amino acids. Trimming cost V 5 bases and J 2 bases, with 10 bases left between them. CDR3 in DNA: TGTGCCAGCAGTACTGATAAAGGCAATCAGCCCCAGCATTTT. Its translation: CASSTDKGNQPQHF. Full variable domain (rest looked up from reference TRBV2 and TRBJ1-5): EPEVTQTPSHQVTQMGQEVILRCVPISNHLYFYWYRQILGQKVEFLVSFYNNEISEKSEIFDDQFSVERPDGSNFTLKIRSTKLEDSAMYFCASSTDKGNQPQHFGDGTRLSIL.

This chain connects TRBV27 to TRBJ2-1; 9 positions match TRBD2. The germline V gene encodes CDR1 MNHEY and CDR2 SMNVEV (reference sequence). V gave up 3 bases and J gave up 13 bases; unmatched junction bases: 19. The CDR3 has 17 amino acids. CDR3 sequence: CASSFRAVAGVVKSQFF. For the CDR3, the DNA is TGTGCCAGCAGTTTCAGGGCGGTAGCGGGAGTCGTAAAGTCTCAGTTCTTC.

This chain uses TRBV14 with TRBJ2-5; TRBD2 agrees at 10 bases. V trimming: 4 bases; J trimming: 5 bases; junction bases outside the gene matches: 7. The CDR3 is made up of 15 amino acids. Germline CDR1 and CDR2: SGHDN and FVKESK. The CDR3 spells CASSLRAGGRETQYF. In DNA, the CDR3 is TGTGCCAGCAGCCTACGAGCGGGGGGGCGTGAGACCCAGTACTTC. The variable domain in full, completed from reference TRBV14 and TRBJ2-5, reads EAGVTQFPSHSVIEKGQTVTLRCDPISGHDNLYWYRRVMGKEIKFLLHFVKESKQDESGMPNNRFLAERTGGTYSTLKVQPAELEDSGVYFCASSLRAGGRETQYFGPGTRLLVL.

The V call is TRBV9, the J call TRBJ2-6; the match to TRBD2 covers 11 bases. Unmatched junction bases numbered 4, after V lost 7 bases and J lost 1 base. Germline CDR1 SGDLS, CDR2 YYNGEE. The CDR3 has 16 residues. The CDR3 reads CASGASGGSGANVLTF. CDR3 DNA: TGTGCCAGCGGGGCTAGCGGGGGGTCTGGGGCCAACGTCCTGACTTTC. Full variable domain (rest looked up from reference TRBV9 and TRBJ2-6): DSGVTQTPKHLITATGQRVTLRCSPRSGDLSVYWYQQSLDQGLQFLIQYYNGEERAKGNILERFSAQQFPDLHSELNLSSLELGDSALYFCASGASGGSGANVLTFGAGSRLTVL.

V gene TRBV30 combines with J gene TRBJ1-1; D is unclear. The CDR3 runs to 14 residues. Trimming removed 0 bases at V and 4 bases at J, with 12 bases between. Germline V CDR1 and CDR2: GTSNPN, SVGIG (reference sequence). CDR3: CAWSVLPLSTEAFF. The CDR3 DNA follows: TGTGCCTGGAGTGTTTTACCGTTGAGCACTGAAGCTTTCTTT.

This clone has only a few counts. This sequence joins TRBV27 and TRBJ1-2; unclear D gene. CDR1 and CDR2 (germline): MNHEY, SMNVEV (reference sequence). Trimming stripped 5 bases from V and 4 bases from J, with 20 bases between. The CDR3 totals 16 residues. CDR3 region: CASSATARAGGYGYTF. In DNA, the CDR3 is TGTGCCAGCAGTGCAACGGCGAGGGCCGGCGGCTATGGCTACACCTTC.

CDR3 DNA: TGCGCCAGCAGCCAAGATATAGCACGGAAAAACATTCAGTACTTC. It yields the protein CASSQDIARKNIQYF. V is TRBV4-3 and J is TRBJ2-4; D remains unclear. The V end was cut by 0 bases, the J end by 4 bases, with 10 bases between. The CDR3 covers 15 residues. Germline CDR1 LGHNA, CDR2 YSLEER.

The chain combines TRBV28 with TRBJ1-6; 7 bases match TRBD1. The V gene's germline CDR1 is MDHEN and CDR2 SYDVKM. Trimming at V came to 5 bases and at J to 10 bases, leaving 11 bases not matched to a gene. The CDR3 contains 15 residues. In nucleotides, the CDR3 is TGTGCCAGCAGTCTCGCCGGGACAGATAGGTCACCCCTCCACTTT. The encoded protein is CASSLAGTDRSPLHF.

CDR3 coding DNA: TGCGCCAGCAGCCAAGAAGACCAGGGGGCCAGGGAGCAGTACTTC. It encodes CASSQEDQGAREQYF. This chain connects TRBV4-1 to TRBJ2-7; 8 nucleotides agree with TRBD1. Germline trimming cut 0 bases from V and 7 bases from J; bases unmatched to any gene: 8. CDR1 is MGHRA and CDR2 is YSYEKL in the germline V gene. The CDR3 spans 15 residues.

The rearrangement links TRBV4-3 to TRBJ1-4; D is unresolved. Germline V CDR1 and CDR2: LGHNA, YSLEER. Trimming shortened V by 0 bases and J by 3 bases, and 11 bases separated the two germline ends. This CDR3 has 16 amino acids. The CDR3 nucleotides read TGCGCCAGCAGCCAAGAGGGGAGGGCGGCTAATGAAAAACTGTTTTTT. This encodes CASSQEGRAANEKLFF.

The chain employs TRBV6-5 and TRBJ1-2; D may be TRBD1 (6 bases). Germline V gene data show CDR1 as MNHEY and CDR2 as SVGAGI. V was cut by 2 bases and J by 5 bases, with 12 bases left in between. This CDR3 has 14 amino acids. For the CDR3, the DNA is TGTGCCAGCAGTTACAGGGGAGGGGGTTATGGCTACACCTTC. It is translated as CASSYRGGGYGYTF.

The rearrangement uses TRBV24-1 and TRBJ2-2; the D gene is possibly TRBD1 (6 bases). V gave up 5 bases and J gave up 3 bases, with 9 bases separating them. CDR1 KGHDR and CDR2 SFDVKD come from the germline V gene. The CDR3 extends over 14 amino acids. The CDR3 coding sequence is TGTGCCACCAGTGCCACAGGGTACACCGGGGAGCTGTTTTTT. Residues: CATSATGYTGELFF.

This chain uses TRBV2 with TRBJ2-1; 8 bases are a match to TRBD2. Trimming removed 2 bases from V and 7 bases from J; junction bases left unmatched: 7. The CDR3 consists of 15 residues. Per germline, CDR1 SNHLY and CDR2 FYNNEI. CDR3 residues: CASSEIAGGSNEQFF. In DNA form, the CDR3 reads TGTGCCAGCAGTGAAATTGCGGGGGGCAGTAATGAGCAGTTCTTC.

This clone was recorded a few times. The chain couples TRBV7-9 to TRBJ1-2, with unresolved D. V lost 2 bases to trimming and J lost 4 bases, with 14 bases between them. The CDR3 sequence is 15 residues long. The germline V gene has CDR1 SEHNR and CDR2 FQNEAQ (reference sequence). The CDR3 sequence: CASSLHAGSTYGYTF. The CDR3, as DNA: TGTGCCAGCAGCTTACATGCAGGATCGACCTATGGCTACACCTTC.

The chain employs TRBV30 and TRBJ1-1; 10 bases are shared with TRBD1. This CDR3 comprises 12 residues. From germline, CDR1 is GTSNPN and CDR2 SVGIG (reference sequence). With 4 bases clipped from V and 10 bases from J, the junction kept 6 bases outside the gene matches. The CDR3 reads CAWNPRTGGAFF. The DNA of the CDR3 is TGTGCCTGGAATCCCAGGACAGGGGGAGCTTTCTTT.

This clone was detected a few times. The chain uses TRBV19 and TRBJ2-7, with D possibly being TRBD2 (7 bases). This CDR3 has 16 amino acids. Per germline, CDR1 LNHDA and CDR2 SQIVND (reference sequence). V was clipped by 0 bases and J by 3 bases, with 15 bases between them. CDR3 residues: CASSIDLAGAHYEQYF. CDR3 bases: TGTGCCAGTAGTATAGATTTGGCGGGGGCCCACTACGAGCAGTACTTC. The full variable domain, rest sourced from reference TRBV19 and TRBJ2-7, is DGGITQSPKYLFRKEGQNVTLSCEQNLNHDAMYWYRQDPGQGLRLIYYSQIVNDFQKGDIAEGYSVSREKKESFPLTVTSAQKNPTAFYLCASSIDLAGAHYEQYFGPGTRLTVT.

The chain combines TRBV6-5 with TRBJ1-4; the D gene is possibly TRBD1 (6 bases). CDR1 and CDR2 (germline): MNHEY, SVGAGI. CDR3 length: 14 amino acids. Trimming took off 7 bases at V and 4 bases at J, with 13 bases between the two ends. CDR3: CASTSGQFNEKLFF. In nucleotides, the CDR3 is TGTGCCAGCACCAGTGGACAGTTTAATGAAAAACTGTTTTTT.

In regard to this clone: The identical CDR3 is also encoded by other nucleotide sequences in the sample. The CDR3 sequence: CASSSDRDTEAFF. CDR3 DNA: TGTGCCAGCAGCTCGGACAGAGACACTGAAGCTTTCTTT. The chain combines TRBV7-2 with TRBJ1-1; D is possibly TRBD1 (6 bases). This CDR3 contains 13 residues. V gave up 4 bases and J gave up 3 bases, with 9 bases separating them. Looked up from germline, CDR1 is SGHTA and CDR2 is FQGNSA. The complete variable domain, with remaining parts taken from reference TRBV7-2 and TRBJ1-1, reads GAGVSQSPSNKVTEKGKDVELRCDPISGHTALYWYRQSLGQGLEFLIYFQGNSAPDKSGLPSDRFSAERTGGSVSTLTIQRTQQEDSAVYLCASSSDRDTEAFFGQGTRLTVV.

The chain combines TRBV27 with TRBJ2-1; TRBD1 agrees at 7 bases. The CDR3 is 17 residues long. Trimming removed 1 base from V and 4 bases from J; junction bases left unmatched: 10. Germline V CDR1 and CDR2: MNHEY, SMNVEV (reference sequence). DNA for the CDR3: TGTGCCAGCAGTTTATTAGGGGGCAGGGGGTCGTACAATGAGCAGTTCTTC. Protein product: CASSLLGGRGSYNEQFF.

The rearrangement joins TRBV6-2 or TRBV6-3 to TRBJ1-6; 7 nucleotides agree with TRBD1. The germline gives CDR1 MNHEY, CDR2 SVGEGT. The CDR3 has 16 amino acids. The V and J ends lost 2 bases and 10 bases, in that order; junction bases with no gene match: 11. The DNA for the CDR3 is TGTGCCAGCAGTTACCTAAATACAGGGGTAGGATCACCCCTCCACTTT. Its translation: CASSYLNTGVGSPLHF.

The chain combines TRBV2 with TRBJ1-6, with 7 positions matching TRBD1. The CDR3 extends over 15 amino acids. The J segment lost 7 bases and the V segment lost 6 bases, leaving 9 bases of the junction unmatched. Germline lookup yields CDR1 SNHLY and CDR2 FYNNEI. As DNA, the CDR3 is TGTGCCAGCAGCCTCCGGGACAGAGCGAATTCACCCCTCCACTTT. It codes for CASSLRDRANSPLHF.

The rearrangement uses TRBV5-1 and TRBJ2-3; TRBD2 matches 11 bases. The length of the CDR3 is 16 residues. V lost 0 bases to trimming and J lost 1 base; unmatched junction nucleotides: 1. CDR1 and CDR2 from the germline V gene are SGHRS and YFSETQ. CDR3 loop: CASSLETSGGTDTQYF. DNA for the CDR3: TGCGCCAGCAGCTTGGAGACTAGCGGGGGCACAGATACGCAGTATTTT. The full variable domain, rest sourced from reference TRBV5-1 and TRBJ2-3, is KAGVTQTPRYLIKTRGQQVTLSCSPISGHRSVSWYQQTPGQGLQFLFEYFSETQRNKGNFPGRFSGRQFSNSRSEMNVSTLELGDSALYLCASSLETSGGTDTQYFGPGTRLTVL.